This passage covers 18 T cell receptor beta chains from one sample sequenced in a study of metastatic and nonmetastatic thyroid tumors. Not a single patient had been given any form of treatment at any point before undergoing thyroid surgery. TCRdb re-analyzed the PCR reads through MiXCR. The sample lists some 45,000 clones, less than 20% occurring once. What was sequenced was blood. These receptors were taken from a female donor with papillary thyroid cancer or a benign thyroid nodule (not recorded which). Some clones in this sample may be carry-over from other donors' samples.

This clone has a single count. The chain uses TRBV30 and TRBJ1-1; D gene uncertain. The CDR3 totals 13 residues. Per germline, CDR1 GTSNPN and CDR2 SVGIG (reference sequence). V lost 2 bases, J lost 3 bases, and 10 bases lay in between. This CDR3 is CAWSLQRHTEAFF. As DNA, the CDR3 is TGTGCCTGGAGTCTACAAAGGCACACTGAAGCTTTCTTT.

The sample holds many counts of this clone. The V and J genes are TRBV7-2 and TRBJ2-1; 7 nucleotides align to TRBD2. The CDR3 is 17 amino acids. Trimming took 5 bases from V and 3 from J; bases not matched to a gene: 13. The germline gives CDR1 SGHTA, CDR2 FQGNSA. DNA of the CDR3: TGTGCCAGCAGCCAGCCATCTTGGGGGGGGGTCTACAATGAGCAGTTCTTC. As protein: CASSQPSWGGVYNEQFF.

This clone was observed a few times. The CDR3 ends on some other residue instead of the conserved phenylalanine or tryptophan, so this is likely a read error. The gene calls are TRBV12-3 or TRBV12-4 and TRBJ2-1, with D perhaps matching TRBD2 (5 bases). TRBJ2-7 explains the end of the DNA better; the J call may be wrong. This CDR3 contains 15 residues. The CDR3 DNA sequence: TGTGCCAGCAGTTTTGGTAGCGAGGTCTACAATGAGCAGTACATC. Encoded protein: CASSFGSEVYNEQYI.

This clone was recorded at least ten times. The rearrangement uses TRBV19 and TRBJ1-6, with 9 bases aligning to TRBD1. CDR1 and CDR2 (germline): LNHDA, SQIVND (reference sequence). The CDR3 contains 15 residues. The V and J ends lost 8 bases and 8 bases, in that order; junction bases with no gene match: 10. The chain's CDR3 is CASLPGTGTDSPLHF. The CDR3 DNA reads TGTGCCAGTCTTCCCGGGACAGGGACCGATTCACCCCTCCACTTT.

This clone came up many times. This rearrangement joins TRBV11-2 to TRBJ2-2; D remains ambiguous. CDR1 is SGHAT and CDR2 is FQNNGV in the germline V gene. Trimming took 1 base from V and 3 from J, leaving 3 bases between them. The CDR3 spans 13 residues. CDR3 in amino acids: CASSLGDTGELFF. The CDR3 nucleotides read TGTGCCAGCAGCTTAGGGGACACCGGGGAGCTGTTTTTT. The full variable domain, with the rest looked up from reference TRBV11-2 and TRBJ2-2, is EAGVAQSPRYKIIEKRQSVAFWCNPISGHATLYWYQQILGQGPKLLIQFQNNGVVDDSQLPKDRFSAERLKGVDSTLKIQPAKLEDSAVYLCASSLGDTGELFFGEGSRLTVL.

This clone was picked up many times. The CDR3 sequence: CASSPSGTGVRERAKNIQYF. The CDR3 coding sequence is TGTGCCAGCAGCCCGTCCGGGACAGGGGTTAGGGAGCGGGCCAAAAACATTCAGTACTTC. The V call is TRBV13, the J call TRBJ2-4, with 10 nucleotides matching TRBD1. With V trimmed by 5 bases and J by 1 base, 17 bases remained unmatched. Germline-derived CDR1 and CDR2 are PRHDT and FYEKMQ (reference sequence). The CDR3 runs 20 residues.

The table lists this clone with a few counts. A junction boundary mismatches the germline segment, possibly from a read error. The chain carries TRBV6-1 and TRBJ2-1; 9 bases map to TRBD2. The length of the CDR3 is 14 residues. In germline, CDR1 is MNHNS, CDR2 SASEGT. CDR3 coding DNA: TGTGCCAGCGGTAGCGGGAGATCCTACAATGAGCAGTTCTTT. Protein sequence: CASGSGRSYNEQFF.

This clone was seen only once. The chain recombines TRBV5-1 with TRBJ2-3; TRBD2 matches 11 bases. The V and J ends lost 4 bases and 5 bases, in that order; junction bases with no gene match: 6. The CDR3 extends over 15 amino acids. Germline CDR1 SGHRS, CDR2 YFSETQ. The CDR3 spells CASSPLAGGVDTQYF. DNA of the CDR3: TGCGCCAGCAGCCCGCTAGCGGGGGGTGTAGATACGCAGTATTTT.

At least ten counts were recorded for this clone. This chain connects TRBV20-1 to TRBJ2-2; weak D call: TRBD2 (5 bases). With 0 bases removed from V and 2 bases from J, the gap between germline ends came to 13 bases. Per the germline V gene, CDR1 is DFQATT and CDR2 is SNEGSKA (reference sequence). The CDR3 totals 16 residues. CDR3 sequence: CSARDPASPNTGELFF. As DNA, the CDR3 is TGCAGTGCTAGAGATCCGGCTAGCCCTAACACCGGGGAGCTGTTTTTT.

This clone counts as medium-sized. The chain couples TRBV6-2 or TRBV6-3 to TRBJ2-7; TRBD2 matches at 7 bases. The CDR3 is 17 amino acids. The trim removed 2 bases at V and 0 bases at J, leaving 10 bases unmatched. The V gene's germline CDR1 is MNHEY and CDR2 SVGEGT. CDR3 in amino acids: CASSYRASGKSSYEQYF. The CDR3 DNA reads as TGTGCCAGCAGTTACAGAGCTAGCGGAAAAAGCTCCTACGAGCAGTACTTC.

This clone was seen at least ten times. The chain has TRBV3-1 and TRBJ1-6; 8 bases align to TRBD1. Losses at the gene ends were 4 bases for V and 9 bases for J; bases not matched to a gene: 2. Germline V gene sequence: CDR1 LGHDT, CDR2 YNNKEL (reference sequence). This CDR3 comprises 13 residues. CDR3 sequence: CASSLTGGSPLHF. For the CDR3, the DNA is TGTGCCAGCAGCCTCACAGGGGGTTCACCCCTCCACTTT.

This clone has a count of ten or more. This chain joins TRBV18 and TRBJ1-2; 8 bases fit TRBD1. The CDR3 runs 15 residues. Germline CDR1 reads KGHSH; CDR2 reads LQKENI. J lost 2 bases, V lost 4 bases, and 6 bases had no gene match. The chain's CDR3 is CASSLQGQGNYGYTF. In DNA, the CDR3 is TGTGCCAGCTCACTTCAAGGACAGGGCAACTATGGCTACACCTTC.

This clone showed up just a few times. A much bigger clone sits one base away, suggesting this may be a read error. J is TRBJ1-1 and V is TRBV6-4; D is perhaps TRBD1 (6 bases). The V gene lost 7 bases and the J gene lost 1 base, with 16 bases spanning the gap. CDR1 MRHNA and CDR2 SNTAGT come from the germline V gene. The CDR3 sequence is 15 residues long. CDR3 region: CASIPGGRGNTEAFF. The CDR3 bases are TGTGCCAGCATCCCTGGGGGCCGAGGGAACACTGAAGCTTTCTTT.

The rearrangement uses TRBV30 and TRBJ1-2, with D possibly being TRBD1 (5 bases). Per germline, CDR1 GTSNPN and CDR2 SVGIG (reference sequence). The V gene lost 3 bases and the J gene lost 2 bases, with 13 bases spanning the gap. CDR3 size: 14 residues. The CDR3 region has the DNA TGTGCCTGGAGACGTAACAGGTTAAACTATGGCTACACCTTC. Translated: CAWRRNRLNYGYTF.

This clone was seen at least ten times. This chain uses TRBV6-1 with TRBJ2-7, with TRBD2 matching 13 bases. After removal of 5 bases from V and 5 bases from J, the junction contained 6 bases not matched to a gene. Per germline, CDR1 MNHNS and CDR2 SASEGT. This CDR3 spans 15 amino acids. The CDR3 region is CASSTSGRESDEQYF. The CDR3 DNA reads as TGTGCCAGCAGTACTAGCGGGAGGGAATCCGACGAGCAGTACTTC.

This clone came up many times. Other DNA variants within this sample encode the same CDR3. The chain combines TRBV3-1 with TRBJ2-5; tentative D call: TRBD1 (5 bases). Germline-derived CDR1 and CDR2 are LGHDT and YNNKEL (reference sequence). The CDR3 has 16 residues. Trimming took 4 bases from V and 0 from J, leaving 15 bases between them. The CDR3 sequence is CASSLGQGRYQETQYF. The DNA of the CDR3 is TGTGCCAGCAGCCTGGGGCAGGGAAGGTACCAAGAGACCCAGTACTTC.

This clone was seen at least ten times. The CDR3 loop reads CASSTGGGAETQYF. The CDR3 DNA is TGTGCCAGCAGCACAGGGGGGGGCGCAGAGACCCAGTACTTC. The chain recombines TRBV7-9 with TRBJ2-5; tentative D call: TRBD1 (8 bases). Trimming took off 5 bases at V and 4 bases at J, with 14 bases between the two ends. Per the germline V gene, CDR1 is SEHNR and CDR2 is FQNEAQ (reference sequence). This CDR3 has 14 residues.

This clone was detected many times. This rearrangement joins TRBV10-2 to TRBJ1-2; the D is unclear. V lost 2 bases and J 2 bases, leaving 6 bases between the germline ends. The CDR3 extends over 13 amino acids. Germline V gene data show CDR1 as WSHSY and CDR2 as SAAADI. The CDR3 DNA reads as TGCGCCAGCAGTGAGGAGGGAAACTATGGCTACACCTTC. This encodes CASSEEGNYGYTF.